This section outlines one T cell receptor beta chain sequence together with its context. Antigen: not known. Antigen-specific CD4+ T cell clonotypes were called by their expansion after viral peptide-pool culture in ViraFEST. Upon completion of around ten days in culture, CD4+ T cells were isolated. Researchers reported culturing a few million PBMC in each well, adding around 9.6 IU/ml IL-2 and roughly 11 ug/ml peptides. Days 3 and 7 saw half the medium replaced with IL-2 medium. This record comes from a study of vaccination effects on CD4 cells after COVID-19. Turning to the study itself: Subjects were given two BNT162b2 or mRNA-1273 vaccine doses. The study's findings and limits: The study found that only 1 of 255 vaccine-induced clones from healthy vaccinees cross-reacted with common cold coronaviruses.

Profiled with immunoSEQ multiplex PCR; TCRdb holds only in-frame clones, not every one. The sample lists around 20,000 clones, about two thirds occurring once. The length of the CDR3 is 15 residues. Deletions cut 0 bases from V and 2 bases from J, with 10 bases between. Germline V gene sequence: CDR1 SGDLS, CDR2 YYNGEE. The TCR originated in a human donor who received a COVID-19 vaccine. This chain links TRBV9 with TRBJ2-3; D is possibly TRBD2 (6 bases). Sequenced here: CD4+ T cells from PBMCs cultured with HCoV-229E spike peptides, sampled before COVID-19 vaccination. The CDR3, as DNA: TGTGCCAGCAGCGTAGGGACTACAAACACAGATACGCAGTATTTT. Its translation: CASSVGTTNTDTQYF.